This paragraph reports one T cell receptor (beta chain). The antigen is unknown. The data were obtained in a study of cytomegalovirus exposure and HLA in healthy donors. Study-wide points: Later on, an analysis showed TCR association rates differing by HLA locus, with DRB1 the most and HLA-C the fewest.

This CDR3 is 13 amino acids long. CDR1 is SGHRS and CDR2 is YFSETQ in the germline V gene. V was trimmed by 0 bases and J by 3 bases, leaving 6 bases between them. The PCR was carried out with 60 Vbeta primers and 13 Jbeta primers. Data came from immunoSEQ multiplex PCR; TCRdb stores just in-frame clones and leaves some out. The table has roughly 140,000 clones, roughly 85% seen once; the top ten hold about 1.7%. The clonotype was recovered from a woman in her thirties in good health and CMV-seronegative. The chain carries TRBV5-1 and TRBJ1-2; D uncertain. Sequencing was carried out using PBMCs. The CDR3 here is CASSLATDYGYTF. The CDR3, as DNA: TGCGCCAGCAGCTTGGCCACAGACTATGGCTACACCTTC.